These T cell receptor beta chains were read from a single sample in a study of T cells after posttransplantation cyclophosphamide. Assay used: immunoSEQ multiplex PCR; TCRdb lists only in-frame clones, some missing. The sample holds almost 35,000 clones, and no clone turns up only once. The sequenced sample consisted of PBMCs. All receptors derive from a woman between 50 and 59 years old in good health and a related stem cell transplant donor. The CDR3 runs from the conserved cysteine through the conserved F or W. The D gene is left open where the match is weak. Not all rows give a size; the values are once, few, many and, for expanded clones, a class.

J gene: TRBJ2-3; D gene: -; clone size: few; V gene: TRBV7-6; CDR3 protein: CASSSGTFTDTQYF; CDR3 DNA: TGTGCCAGCAGCTCTGGGACATTCACAGATACGCAGTATTTT
J gene: TRBJ2-1; D gene: TRBD2; clone size: many; V gene: TRBV27; CDR3 protein: CASSFSGSPHNEQFF; CDR3 DNA: TGTGCCAGCAGTTTTAGCGGGAGCCCCCACAATGAGCAGTTCTTC
J gene: TRBJ2-5; D gene: TRBD2; clone size: many; V gene: TRBV7-9; CDR3 protein: CASSLGLTSGREETQYF; CDR3 DNA: TGTGCCAGCAGCTTAGGCCTGACTAGCGGGAGGGAGGAGACCCAGTACTTC
J gene: TRBJ2-7; D gene: TRBD2; clone size: many; V gene: TRBV6-2/TRBV6-3; CDR3 protein: CARSTSGRPEQYF; CDR3 DNA: TGTGCCAGATCGACTAGCGGGAGGCCTGAGCAGTACTTC
J gene: TRBJ2-7; D gene: TRBD2; clone size: many; V gene: TRBV7-3; CDR3 protein: CASSPGLAGPEQYF; CDR3 DNA: TGTGCCAGCAGCCCGGGACTAGCGGGCCCCGAGCAGTACTTC
J gene: TRBJ1-2; D gene: -; clone size: many; V gene: TRBV28; CDR3 protein: CASRTSGHSYGYTF; CDR3 DNA: TGTGCCAGCAGGACGTCCGGACACTCTTATGGCTACACCTTC
J gene: TRBJ2-1; D gene: TRBD1; clone size: -; V gene: TRBV7-3; CDR3 protein: CATGQGGYNEQFF; CDR3 DNA: TGTGCCACCGGACAGGGAGGTTACAATGAGCAGTTCTTC
J gene: TRBJ2-1; D gene: -; clone size: few; V gene: TRBV9; CDR3 protein: CASSVELPSSYNEQFF; CDR3 DNA: TGTGCCAGCAGCGTAGAACTACCGAGCTCCTACAATGAGCAGTTCTTC
J gene: TRBJ2-1; D gene: TRBD1; clone size: many; V gene: TRBV29-1; CDR3 protein: CSTSGGPYNEQFF; CDR3 DNA: TGCAGCACTTCAGGGGGCCCCTACAATGAGCAGTTCTTC
J gene: TRBJ1-2; D gene: TRBD1; clone size: -; V gene: TRBV4-1; CDR3 protein: CASSQEGQPYGYTF; CDR3 DNA: TGCGCCAGCAGCCAAGAGGGACAGCCATATGGCTACACCTTC
J gene: TRBJ1-2; D gene: -; clone size: many; V gene: TRBV12-3/TRBV12-4; CDR3 protein: CASSLGGPYGYTF; CDR3 DNA: TGTGCCAGCAGTTTGGGCGGGCCTTATGGCTACACCTTC
J gene: TRBJ2-2; D gene: -; clone size: many; V gene: TRBV18; CDR3 protein: CASSLQGAGELFF; CDR3 DNA: TGTGCCAGCTCGCTACAGGGAGCGGGGGAGCTGTTTTTT
J gene: TRBJ2-3; D gene: TRBD1; clone size: many; V gene: TRBV10-1; CDR3 protein: CASSDPGQGTDTQYF; CDR3 DNA: TGCGCCAGCAGTGACCCGGGACAGGGCACAGATACGCAGTATTTT
J gene: TRBJ1-5; D gene: -; clone size: many; V gene: TRBV6-5; CDR3 protein: CASSYFVNQPQHF; CDR3 DNA: TGTGCCAGCAGTTATTTTGTAAATCAGCCCCAGCATTTT
J gene: TRBJ1-1; D gene: -; clone size: many; V gene: TRBV6-5; CDR3 protein: CASSYSGENTEAFF; CDR3 DNA: TGTGCCAGCAGTTACTCAGGGGAGAACACTGAAGCTTTCTTT
J gene: TRBJ1-5; D gene: TRBD1; clone size: many; V gene: TRBV12-3/TRBV12-4; CDR3 protein: CASSLDRGGGPNQPQHF; CDR3 DNA: TGTGCCAGCAGCCTAGACAGGGGGGGAGGACCTAATCAGCCCCAGCATTTT
J gene: TRBJ1-1; D gene: TRBD1; clone size: many; V gene: TRBV7-9; CDR3 protein: CASSSQGVTEAFF; CDR3 DNA: TGTGCCAGCAGCTCACAGGGGGTCACTGAAGCTTTCTTT
J gene: TRBJ1-4; D gene: TRBD1; clone size: many; V gene: TRBV7-2; CDR3 protein: CASSLENRGFEKLFF; CDR3 DNA: TGTGCCAGCAGCTTAGAGAACAGGGGGTTTGAAAAACTGTTTTTT
J gene: TRBJ1-2; D gene: -; clone size: many; V gene: TRBV28; CDR3 protein: CAVPGSYGYTF; CDR3 DNA: TGTGCCGTCCCAGGGTCCTATGGCTACACCTTC
J gene: TRBJ2-2; D gene: TRBD1; clone size: many; V gene: TRBV10-2; CDR3 protein: CASSDGGDRGSGELFF; CDR3 DNA: TGCGCCAGCAGTGATGGAGGGGACAGGGGTTCCGGGGAGCTGTTTTTT
J gene: TRBJ1-2; D gene: TRBD1; clone size: many; V gene: TRBV2; CDR3 protein: CASRMTGRPYGYTF; CDR3 DNA: TGTGCCAGCAGGATGACAGGGCGACCCTATGGCTACACCTTC
J gene: TRBJ2-7; D gene: -; clone size: -; V gene: TRBV5-4; CDR3 protein: CASSSSRDNDLYEQYF; CDR3 DNA: TGTGCCAGCAGCTCAAGCCGGGACAATGACCTTTACGAGCAGTACTTC
J gene: TRBJ2-4; D gene: TRBD1; clone size: many; V gene: TRBV11-3; CDR3 protein: CASSLGQGMNIQYF; CDR3 DNA: TGTGCCAGCAGCCTAGGACAGGGGATGAACATTCAGTACTTC
J gene: TRBJ2-5; D gene: -; clone size: many; V gene: TRBV13; CDR3 protein: CASSAQGETQYF; CDR3 DNA: TGTGCCAGCAGCGCCCAAGGGGAGACCCAGTACTTC
J gene: TRBJ1-4; D gene: TRBD1; clone size: many; V gene: TRBV5-1; CDR3 protein: CASSIGGGEKLFF; CDR3 DNA: TGCGCCAGCAGCATAGGGGGCGGAGAAAAACTGTTTTTT
J gene: TRBJ1-1; D gene: -; clone size: many; V gene: TRBV4-3; CDR3 protein: CASSKSGRVNTEAFF; CDR3 DNA: TGCGCCAGCAGTAAGTCGGGGAGAGTTAACACTGAAGCTTTCTTT
J gene: TRBJ2-1; D gene: -; clone size: few; V gene: TRBV9; CDR3 protein: CASSAPAAEQFF; CDR3 DNA: TGTGCCAGCAGTGCCCCGGCGGCTGAGCAGTTCTTC
J gene: TRBJ2-7; D gene: TRBD1; clone size: many; V gene: TRBV6-4; CDR3 protein: CAIQPSGTGIQEQYF; CDR3 DNA: TGTGCCATTCAACCCTCCGGGACAGGGATTCAAGAGCAGTACTTC
J gene: TRBJ2-1; D gene: -; clone size: many; V gene: TRBV5-1; CDR3 protein: CASRGIADYNEQFF; CDR3 DNA: TGCGCCAGCAGGGGGATAGCGGACTACAATGAGCAGTTCTTC